This TCR beta chain comes out of a study of Ad26.COV2.S vaccination and SARS-CoV-2 variants. Regarding this clone: The antigen is not known.

Study results and caveats: Among vaccine recipients, spike-specific TCR breadth exceeded that of placebo recipients.

Sequenced by immunoSEQ multiplex PCR; TCRdb stores in-frame clones only, minus some. Of hundreds of thousands of clones listed, just over 90% are singletons. The CDR3 is 14 residues long. Germline V lookup: CDR1 MNHNS, CDR2 SASEGT. V was trimmed by 2 bases and J by 14 bases, leaving 16 bases between them. Sequenced material: peripheral blood, taken after recovery from COVID-19. This TCR was sampled from a human donor who had recovered from COVID-19. The chain couples TRBV6-1 to TRBJ1-6; D uncertain. CDR3 loop: CASSEMSFPAALHF. DNA for the CDR3: TGTGCCAGCAGTGAAATGAGTTTCCCTGCGGCCCTCCACTTT.